The clone carrying this T cell receptor (beta chain) was picked up many times. Its matching antigen is unknown. This sample is drawn from a study of metastatic and nonmetastatic thyroid tumors. Study outcomes and limitations: Compared with benign nodules, malignant thyroid tumors were reported to have significantly higher TCR beta diversity in both blood and tumor.

All patients were treatment-naive before thyroid surgery. MiXCR re-clonotyped the PCR reads for TCRdb. Here the sample spans about 15,000 clones, roughly 36% being singletons. Sequenced sample: tumor tissue. The TCR originated in a male donor with papillary thyroid cancer or a benign thyroid nodule (not recorded which). Some clones in this sample may be carry-over from other donors' samples.

The CDR3 here is CASSLGPRGNIQYF. The CDR3 region has the DNA TGCGCCAGCAGCCTCGGGCCCCGAGGGAACATTCAGTACTTC. The V gene is TRBV4-1, the J gene TRBJ2-4; D may be TRBD2 (5 bases). V was cut by 4 bases and J by 7 bases, with 14 bases left in between. Looked up from germline, CDR1 is MGHRA and CDR2 is YSYEKL. This CDR3 spans 14 amino acids.